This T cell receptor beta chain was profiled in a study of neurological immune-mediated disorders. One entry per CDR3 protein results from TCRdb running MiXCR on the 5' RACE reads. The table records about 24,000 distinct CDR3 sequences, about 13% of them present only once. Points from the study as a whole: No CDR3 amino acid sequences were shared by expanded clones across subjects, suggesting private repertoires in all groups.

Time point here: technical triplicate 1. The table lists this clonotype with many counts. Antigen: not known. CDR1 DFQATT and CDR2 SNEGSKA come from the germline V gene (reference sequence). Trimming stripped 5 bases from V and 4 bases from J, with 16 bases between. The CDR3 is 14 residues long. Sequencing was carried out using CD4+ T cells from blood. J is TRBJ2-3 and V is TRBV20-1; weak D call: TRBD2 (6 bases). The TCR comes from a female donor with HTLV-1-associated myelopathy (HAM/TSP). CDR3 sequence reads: CSASDYKRADTQYF. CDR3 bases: TGCAGTGCTTCGGACTACAAAAGGGCAGATACGCAGTATTTT.